A selection of T cell receptor delta chains follows, all from one sample in a study of delta chain sequences of gamma delta T cells. TCRdb used CATT to re-call clones from the 5' RACE reads. The sample lists about 200 delta-chain clones; 16% were seen once. Sequencing was performed on either unsorted cells or a sorted T cell fraction (not recorded which). The receptors were sampled from a human donor in good health. The CDR3 runs from the conserved cysteine through the conserved F or W. D genes are given only for firm matches. Only some rows state a clone size, as once, few, many or a class for expanded clones.

clone size	D gene	V gene	J gene	CDR3 protein	CDR3 DNA
large	TRDD3	TRDV2	TRDJ3	CACDSVGDSGPSSWDTRQMFF	TGTGCCTGTGACTCGGTGGGGGATTCTGGACCTAGCTCCTGGGACACCCGACAGATGTTTTTC
large	TRDD3	TRDV2	TRDJ1	CACDSLGDHLYTDKLIF	TGTGCCTGTGACTCCCTGGGGGACCACTTGTACACCGATAAACTCATCTTT
hyperexpanded	TRDD2	TRDV1	TRDJ1	CALGEARFLRFGEADKLIF	TGTGCTCTTGGGGAGGCTCGGTTCCTACGTTTCGGGGAGGCCGATAAACTCATCTTT
medium-sized	TRDD3	TRDV2	TRDJ1	CACDEVTQGDTRTDKLIF	TGTGCCTGTGACGAGGTGACTCAGGGGGATACGCGCACCGATAAACTCATCTTT
hyperexpanded	TRDD3	TRDV2	TRDJ1	CACDTVGGGYPNTDKLIF	TGTGCCTGTGACACCGTTGGTGGGGGATACCCTAACACCGATAAACTCATCTTT
large	TRDD3	TRDV2	TRDJ1	CACDTVSMGDTYTDKLIF	TGTGCCTGTGACACCGTGAGTATGGGGGATACCTACACCGATAAACTCATCTTT
-	TRDD3	TRDV2	TRDJ1	CAWDPLGATDKLIF	TGTGCATGGGACCCACTGGGGGCTACCGATAAACTCATCTTT
large	-	TRDV2	TRDJ1	CACDTLIPNRAGELGDKLIF	TGTGCCTGTGACACCTTAATTCCTAATCGCGCTGGGGAATTGGGAGATAAACTCATCTTT
hyperexpanded	TRDD3	TRDV2	TRDJ1	CACDTLLGDTPDDKLIF	TGTGCCTGTGACACGCTACTGGGGGATACGCCTGACGATAAACTCATCTTT
large	TRDD3	TRDV2	TRDJ1	CACDPILGTDKLIF	TGTGCCTGTGATCCTATACTGGGGACCGATAAACTCATCTTT
hyperexpanded	-	TRDV2	TRDJ3	CACDTPSSWDTRQMFF	TGTGCCTGTGACACGCCCTCCTCCTGGGACACCCGACAGATGTTTTTC
-	-	TRDV1	TRDJ1	CALGELTPPPSLLGRNERGTDKLIF	TGTGCTCTTGGGGAACTCACCCCCCCCCCTTCGTTACTGGGAAGAAACGAGAGGGGCACCGATAAACTCATCTTT
-	-	TRDV2	TRDJ1	CACDSVLRVLGSTDKLIF	TGTGCCTGTGACTCCGTACTTCGCGTCCTCGGGAGTACCGATAAACTCATCTTT
hyperexpanded	-	TRDV2	TRDJ1	CACDTVIGSSPGKGSYTDKLIF	TGTGCCTGTGACACCGTAATAGGGTCCTCCCCCGGGAAGGGCTCTTACACCGATAAACTCATCTTT
-	TRDD3	TRDV2	TRDJ1	CACDLTGGYERYTDKLIF	TGTGCCTGTGACCTGACTGGGGGATACGAGAGATACACCGATAAACTCATCTTT